The following is a T cell receptor beta chain sequence with its context. CD45RO-negative cells were positively selected for CCR7, leaving out terminally differentiated effector memory CD45RA+ cells. The sample comes from a study of shared clonotypes between healthy human individuals. Overall study: Three plates each covered CD4 naive and memory; CD8 naive two, CD8 memory one.

Some clones are missing from TCRdb's copy, which holds only in-frame ones; the method was immunoSEQ multiplex PCR. The profile shows roughly 850,000 clones, 96% of them singletons. CDR3 length: 15 amino acids. J gave up 2 bases and V 5 bases, and 9 bases lay outside the gene matches. Per the germline V gene, CDR1 is SEHNR and CDR2 is FQNEAQ (reference sequence). This sequence joins TRBV7-9 and TRBJ2-7, with 7 bases matching TRBD2. The material sequenced was naive CD8+ T cells sorted from blood. The clonotype was recovered from a man aged 30 to 39 in good health. In DNA, the CDR3 is TGTGCCAGCAGCCGGCTGGCGGGAGTAACCTACGAGCAGTACTTC. Translating gives CASSRLAGVTYEQYF.